This TCR beta chain was recorded in a study of blood T cell repertoires in COVID-19. The overall study: The cDNA or gDNA used as material had been derived from T cells, B-cell-depleted T cells, or PBMCs.

On this clone: At one boundary the junction diverges from the germline segment, which might be a read error.

Per the germline V gene, CDR1 is SSHAT and CDR2 is FNYEAQ (reference sequence). The CDR3 is 15 residues long. The assay was immunoSEQ multiplex PCR, and TCRdb's table has in-frame clones only and misses some. Among 60,000 to 80,000 clones listed, approximately 85% were seen once. This sequence originates from a man in his fifties with acute or convalescent COVID-19. The specimen sequenced was peripheral blood. The rearrangement uses TRBV7-7 and TRBJ2-1; D possibly corresponds to TRBD2 (5 bases). The CDR3 region has the DNA TGTGCTAGCAGCTCCAGCACTCGGGAAAACAATGAGCAGTTCTTC. Translation: CASSSSTRENNEQFF. Full variable domain (remainder filled in from reference TRBV7-7 and TRBJ2-1): GAGVSQSPRYKVTKRGQDVTLRCDPISSHATLYWYQQALGQGPEFLTYFNYEAQPDKSGLPSDRFSAERPEGSISTLTIQRTEQRDSAMYRCASSSSTRENNEQFFGPGTRLTVL.